The 20 T cell receptor beta chains in this list originate from one sample, sequenced in a study of blood T cells in healthy people across ages. The use of a sample-barcoded 5' primer and a J-beta primer mix characterized a second PCR of roughly 7 to 11 cycles. TCRdb processed the 5' RACE reads anew with MiXCR; each CDR3 protein has one entry. The profile shows 800,000 to 1,000,000 distinct CDR3 sequences, around 48% of them singletons. The sample consisted of blood. The receptors derive from a man aged 30 to 45 in good health.

The chain joins TRBV29-1 to TRBJ1-1; D gene uncertain. Germline V gene lookup returns CDR1 SQVTM and CDR2 ANQGSEA. V lost 7 bases, J lost 6 bases, and 15 bases lay in between. The CDR3 totals 12 residues. CDR3 loop: CSGVGGIAEAFF. The CDR3 nucleotides are TGCAGCGGCGTTGGAGGGATCGCTGAAGCTTTCTTT.

This chain links TRBV12-3 or TRBV12-4 with TRBJ2-7, with 11 bases that match TRBD2. With the DNA end fitting TRBJ2-5 better, the J assignment may be wrong. This CDR3 comprises 15 residues. CDR3: CASSLSGRGGETQYF. In DNA, the CDR3 is TGTGCCAGCAGCCTTAGCGGGAGGGGTGGGGAGACCCAGTACTTC.

The chain combines TRBV3-1 with TRBJ1-5; a weak D match, TRBD1 (5 bases). Germline lookup yields CDR1 LGHDT and CDR2 YNNKEL (reference sequence). The ends were cut back, 3 bases at V and 7 bases at J, with 10 bases in the middle. The CDR3 runs 13 residues. For the CDR3, the DNA is TGTGCCAGCAGCCATCGGGACGCACAGCCCCAGCATTTT. It translates to CASSHRDAQPQHF.

The CDR3 DNA reads TGCGCCAGCAGCCAAGATCGAGGGACCCACACCGGGGAGCTGTTTTTT. It encodes CASSQDRGTHTGELFF. V and J are TRBV4-3 and TRBJ2-2; the D call may be TRBD1 or TRBD2 (5 bases each). Deletions cut 0 bases from V and 3 bases from J, with 11 bases between. The CDR3 extends over 16 amino acids. CDR1 and CDR2 (germline): LGHNA, YSLEER.

This chain uses TRBV20-1 with TRBJ2-3; TRBD1 agrees at 11 bases. The CDR3 has 15 amino acids. V lost 6 bases and J lost 4; bases outside the gene matches: 9. From germline, CDR1 is DFQATT and CDR2 SNEGSKA (reference sequence). The CDR3 loop reads CSATRDRGAADTQYF. The DNA for the CDR3 is TGCAGTGCAACGAGGGACAGGGGGGCGGCAGATACGCAGTATTTT.

The rearrangement joins TRBV20-1 to TRBJ2-7, with 7 bases identical to TRBD2. J was trimmed by 0 bases and V by 3 bases; bases with no gene match: 5. Germline values: CDR1 DFQATT, CDR2 SNEGSKA (reference sequence). This CDR3 has 14 amino acids. This CDR3 is CSARSREGSYEQYF. Here the CDR3 DNA reads TGCAGTGCTAGGAGCAGGGAGGGCTCCTACGAGCAGTACTTC.

The V call is TRBV5-1, the J call TRBJ2-2; D possibly corresponds to TRBD1 (5 bases). Trimming removed 0 bases from V and 6 bases from J, with 15 bases in between. Germline V gene lookup returns CDR1 SGHRS and CDR2 YFSETQ. The CDR3 totals 16 residues. This chain's CDR3 is CASSLALTGVAGELFF. The CDR3 nucleotides are TGCGCCAGCAGCTTGGCCCTCACAGGTGTGGCCGGGGAGCTGTTTTTT.

The rearrangement uses TRBV7-3 and TRBJ2-5, with 12 nucleotides matching TRBD1. The end of the DNA aligns better with TRBJ2-7, so the J call may be wrong. Germline CDR1 reads SGHTA; CDR2 reads FQGTGA. This CDR3 region has 15 residues. The CDR3 DNA sequence: TGTGCCAGCAGCCCGGGACAGGGGGCGTGGGACGAGCAGTACTTC. This sequence encodes CASSPGQGAWDEQYF.

V gene TRBV4-2 combines with J gene TRBJ2-1; 7 bases are a match to TRBD1. Per germline, CDR1 LGHNA and CDR2 YNFKEQ. CDR3 length equals 16 residues. V shed 0 bases, J shed 10 bases, and the junction held 12 bases outside the gene matches. The CDR3 region has the DNA TGTGCCAGCAGCCAAGACCGCGGACGGACAGGCTACGAGCAGTTCTTC. Amino acids: CASSQDRGRTGYEQFF.

About this clonotype: One end of the junction fails to match germline, which may point to a read error. J is TRBJ2-7 and V is TRBV6-2 or TRBV6-3, with D possibly being TRBD2 (5 bases). Germline V CDR1 and CDR2: MNHEY, SVGEGT. CDR3 length: 12 residues. Written as DNA, the CDR3 is TGTGCCAGCACCAATTTCCTGGGAGAGCAGAACTTC. It encodes CASTNFLGEQNF.

The chain recombines TRBV13 with TRBJ1-5; no firm D call. Per the germline V gene, CDR1 is PRHDT and CDR2 is FYEKMQ (reference sequence). The V end was cut by 5 bases, the J end by 6 bases, with 14 bases between. The CDR3 sequence is 14 residues long. DNA for the CDR3: TGTGCCAGCAGCCTCGGATATGGAGGTCAGCCCCAGCATTTT. Translation gives CASSLGYGGQPQHF.

The J gene is TRBJ2-7, the V gene TRBV18; D might be TRBD1 (6 bases). Germline V gives CDR1 KGHSH, CDR2 LQKENI. Deletions cut 3 bases from V and 0 bases from J, with 15 bases between. CDR3 size: 16 residues. For the CDR3, the DNA is TGTGCCAGCTCACCTTACGCCCGGGACAACTCCTACGAGCAGTACTTC. It encodes CASSPYARDNSYEQYF.

This rearrangement joins TRBV2 to TRBJ2-1, with 8 bases identical to TRBD1. CDR1 and CDR2 (germline): SNHLY, FYNNEI. The CDR3 sequence is 16 residues long. V lost 6 bases and J lost 0; bases outside the gene matches: 7. The CDR3 region has the DNA TGTGCCAGCAGCGGAAGACAGGGGACCTCCTACAATGAGCAGTTCTTC. This encodes CASSGRQGTSYNEQFF.

The chain uses TRBV6-2 or TRBV6-3 and TRBJ1-5; D remains unclear. Trimming stripped 6 bases from V and 3 bases from J, with 21 bases between. The CDR3 loop spans 17 amino acids. CDR1 is MNHEY and CDR2 is SVGEGT in the germline V gene. The chain's CDR3 is CASRPRRERSPNQPQHF. CDR3 coding DNA: TGTGCCAGCAGGCCACGCCGGGAACGAAGCCCCAATCAGCCCCAGCATTTT.

This clonotype was seen repeatedly, ten times or more. The chain links TRBV10-3 to TRBJ2-3; 7 nucleotides match TRBD1. The CDR3 loop spans 14 amino acids. CDR1 is ENHRY and CDR2 is SYGVKD in the germline V gene. V trimming: 6 bases; J trimming: 4 bases; junction bases outside the gene matches: 7. The CDR3 is CAIRPDRDPDTQYF. The CDR3 region has the DNA TGTGCCATCAGACCAGACAGGGACCCAGATACGCAGTATTTT.

V is TRBV27 and J is TRBJ2-3, with TRBD2 as a possible D gene (5 bases). The CDR3 covers 14 residues. CDR1 is MNHEY, CDR2 SMNVEV, per germline (reference sequence). Trimming took off 4 bases at V and 5 bases at J, with 13 bases between the two ends. CDR3 nucleotide sequence: TGTGCCAGCAGTTCTCCGGACTGGGAAGATACGCAGTATTTT. Its protein product is CASSSPDWEDTQYF.

This chain joins TRBV29-1 and TRBJ1-5, with unresolved D. Germline assignment: CDR1 SQVTM and CDR2 ANQGSEA. Trimming left V 4 bases short and J 3 bases short, with 10 bases between. The CDR3 is 13 residues long. Written as DNA, the CDR3 is TGCAGCGTTGTGTACGGACTCAATCAGCCCCAGCATTTT. Translated, it gives CSVVYGLNQPQHF.

This clonotype turned up a few times. The chain is built from TRBV6-5 and TRBJ2-7; D is unresolved. Trimming removed 7 bases from V and 2 bases from J, with 6 bases in between. The CDR3 has 11 residues. Germline loops: CDR1 MNHEY, CDR2 SVGAGI. The CDR3 loop reads CASNSPYEQYF. The CDR3 coding sequence is TGTGCCAGCAACAGCCCCTACGAGCAGTACTTC.

The CDR3 reads CAISESGRGNTIYF. The DNA of the CDR3 is TGTGCCATCAGTGAGTCAGGCAGAGGAAACACCATATATTTT. This rearrangement joins TRBV10-3 to TRBJ1-3; no reliable D call. Trimming took 0 bases from V and 4 from J, leaving 7 bases between them. Germline assignment: CDR1 ENHRY and CDR2 SYGVKD. The CDR3 covers 14 residues.

This clonotype was counted only a few times. The chain has TRBV7-9 and TRBJ2-1; the D is unclear. The germline CDR1 and CDR2 sequences are SEHNR and FQNEAQ (reference sequence). The V and J ends lost 5 bases and 5 bases respectively, with 16 bases between them. CDR3 length: 15 residues. This CDR3 is CASSRPGSGHNEQFF. Here the CDR3 DNA reads TGTGCCAGCAGCCGACCGGGTAGTGGGCACAATGAGCAGTTCTTC.